This T cell receptor (beta chain) came from a study of blood T cell repertoires in COVID-19. For the study at large: Sources were T cells, B-cell-depleted T cells, or PBMCs; the material itself was cDNA or gDNA.

Cohort 3 recovered donors had two negative PCRs, clearance, or symptom resolution. In the authors' methods: Using reference gene primer amplification, nucleated cell counts were estimated. The protocol was immunoSEQ multiplex PCR, while the TCRdb copy is restricted to in-frame clones and leaves out a portion. The DNA gave D and trimming, while V, J and clone size come from that table. This sample has under 200,000 clones, with over 70% found just once. The CDR3 is made up of 14 amino acids. The sequence derives from a man in his fifties who had recovered from COVID-19. This chain links TRBV12-2 with TRBJ1-6. TRBV12-2 is a pseudogene. What was sequenced was PBMCs or T cells enriched from blood (not recorded which). CDR3 in amino acids: CASRLGGNSSPLHF. The CDR3 DNA is TGTGCAAGTCGCTTGGGGGGAAACAGTTCACCCCTCCACTTT.